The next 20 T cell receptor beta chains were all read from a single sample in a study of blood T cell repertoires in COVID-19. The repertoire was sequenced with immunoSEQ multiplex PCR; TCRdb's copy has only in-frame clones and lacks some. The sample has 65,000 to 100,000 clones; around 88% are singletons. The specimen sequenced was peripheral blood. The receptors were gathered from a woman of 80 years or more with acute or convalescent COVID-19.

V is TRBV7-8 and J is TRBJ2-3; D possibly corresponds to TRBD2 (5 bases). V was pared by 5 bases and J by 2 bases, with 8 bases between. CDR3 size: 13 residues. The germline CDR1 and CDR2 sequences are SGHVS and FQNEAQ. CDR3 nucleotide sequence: TGTGCCAGCAGCCGGACTGTCACAGATACGCAGTATTTT. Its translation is CASSRTVTDTQYF.

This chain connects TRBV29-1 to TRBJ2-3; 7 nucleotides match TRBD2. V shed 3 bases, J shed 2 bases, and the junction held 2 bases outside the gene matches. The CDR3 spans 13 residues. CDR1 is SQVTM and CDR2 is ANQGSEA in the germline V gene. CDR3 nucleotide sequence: TGCAGCGTTGACCGGGACTACACAGATACGCAGTATTTT. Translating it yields CSVDRDYTDTQYF.

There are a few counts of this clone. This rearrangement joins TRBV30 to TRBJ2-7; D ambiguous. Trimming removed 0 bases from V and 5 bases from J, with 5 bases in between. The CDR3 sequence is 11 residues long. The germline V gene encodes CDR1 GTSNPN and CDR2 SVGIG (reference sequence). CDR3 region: CAWSVADEQYF. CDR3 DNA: TGTGCCTGGAGTGTTGCGGACGAGCAGTACTTC. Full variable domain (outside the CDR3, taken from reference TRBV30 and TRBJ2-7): SQTIHQWPATLVQPVGSPLSLECTVEGTSNPNLYWYRQAAGRGLQLLFYSVGIGQISSEVPQNLSASRPQDRQFILSSKKLLLSDSGFYLCAWSVADEQYFGPGTRLTVT.

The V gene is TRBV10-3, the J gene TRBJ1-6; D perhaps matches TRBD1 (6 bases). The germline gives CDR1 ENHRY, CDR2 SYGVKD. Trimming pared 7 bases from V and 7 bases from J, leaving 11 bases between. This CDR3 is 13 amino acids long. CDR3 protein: CAINRDRNSPLHF. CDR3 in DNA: TGTGCCATCAACAGGGACCGGAATTCACCCCTCCACTTT.

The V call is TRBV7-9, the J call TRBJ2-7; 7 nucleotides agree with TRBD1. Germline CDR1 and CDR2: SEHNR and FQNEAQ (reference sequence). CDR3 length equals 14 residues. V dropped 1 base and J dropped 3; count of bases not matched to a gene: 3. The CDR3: CASSLGGQFYEQYF. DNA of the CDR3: TGTGCCAGCAGCTTAGGGGGACAGTTCTACGAGCAGTACTTC.

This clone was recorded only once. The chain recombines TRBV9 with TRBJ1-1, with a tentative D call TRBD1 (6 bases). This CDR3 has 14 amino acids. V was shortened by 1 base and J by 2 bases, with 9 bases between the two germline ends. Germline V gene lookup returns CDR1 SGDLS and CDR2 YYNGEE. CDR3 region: CASSVKGDNTEAFF. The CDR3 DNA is TGTGCCAGCAGCGTAAAGGGGGATAACACTGAAGCTTTCTTT.

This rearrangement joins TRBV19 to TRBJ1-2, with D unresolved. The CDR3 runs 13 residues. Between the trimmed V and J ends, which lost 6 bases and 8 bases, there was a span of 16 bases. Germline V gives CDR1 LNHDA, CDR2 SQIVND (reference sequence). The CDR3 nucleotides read TGTGCCAGTAGCCCGCTAGACTTTTGGGGCTACACCTTC. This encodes CASSPLDFWGYTF.

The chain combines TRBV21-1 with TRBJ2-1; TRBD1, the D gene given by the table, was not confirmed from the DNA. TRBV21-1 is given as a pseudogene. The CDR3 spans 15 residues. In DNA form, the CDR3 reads TGTGCCAGCAGCAAGGGAAGGACAAACAACAATGAGCAGTTCTTC. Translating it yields CASSKGRTNNNEQFF.

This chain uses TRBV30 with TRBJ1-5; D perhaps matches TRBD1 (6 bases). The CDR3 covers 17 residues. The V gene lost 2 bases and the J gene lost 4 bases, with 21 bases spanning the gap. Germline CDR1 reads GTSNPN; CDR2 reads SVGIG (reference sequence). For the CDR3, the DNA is TGTGCCTGGAGTACTCCGACAGGAATTACTACTAATCAGCCCCAGCATTTT. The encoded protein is CAWSTPTGITTNQPQHF.

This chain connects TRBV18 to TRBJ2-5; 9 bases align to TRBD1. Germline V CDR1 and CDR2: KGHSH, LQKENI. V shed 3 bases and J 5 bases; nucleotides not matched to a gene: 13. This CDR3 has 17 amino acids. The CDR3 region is CASSPLGKQGAGETQYF. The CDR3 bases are TGTGCCAGCTCACCCCTCGGAAAACAGGGGGCAGGGGAGACCCAGTACTTC.

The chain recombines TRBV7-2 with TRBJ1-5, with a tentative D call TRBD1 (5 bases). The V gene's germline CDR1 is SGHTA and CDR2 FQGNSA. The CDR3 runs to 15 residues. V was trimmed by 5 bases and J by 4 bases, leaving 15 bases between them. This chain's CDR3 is CASSVQGSGNQPQHF. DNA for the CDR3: TGTGCCAGCAGCGTCCAGGGTTCGGGTAATCAGCCCCAGCATTTT.

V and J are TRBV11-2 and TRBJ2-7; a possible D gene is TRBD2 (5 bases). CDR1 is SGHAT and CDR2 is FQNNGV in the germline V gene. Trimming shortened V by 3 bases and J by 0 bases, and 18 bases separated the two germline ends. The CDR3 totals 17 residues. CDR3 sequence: CASSFGGSALSSYEQYF. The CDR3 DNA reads TGTGCCAGCAGCTTTGGAGGCTCTGCGTTGAGCTCCTACGAGCAGTACTTC.

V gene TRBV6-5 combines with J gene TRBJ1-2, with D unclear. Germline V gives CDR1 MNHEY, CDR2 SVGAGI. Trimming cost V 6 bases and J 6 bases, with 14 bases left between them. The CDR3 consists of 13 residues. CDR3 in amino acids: CASSETGYNGYTF. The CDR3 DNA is TGTGCCAGCAGCGAGACCGGGTATAATGGCTACACCTTC.

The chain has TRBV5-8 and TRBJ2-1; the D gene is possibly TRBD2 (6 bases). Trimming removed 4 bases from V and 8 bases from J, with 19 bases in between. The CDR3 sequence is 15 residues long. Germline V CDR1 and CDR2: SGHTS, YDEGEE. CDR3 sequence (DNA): TGTGCCAGCAGCCCTGCATACGGGACTCTCGATGAGCAGTTCTTC. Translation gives CASSPAYGTLDEQFF.

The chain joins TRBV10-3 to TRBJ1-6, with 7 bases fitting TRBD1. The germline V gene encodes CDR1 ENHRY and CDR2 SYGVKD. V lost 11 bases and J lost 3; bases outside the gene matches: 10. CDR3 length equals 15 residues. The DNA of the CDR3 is TGTGCCGCGGATCCGGGACAGAACTATAATTCACCCCTCCACTTT. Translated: CAADPGQNYNSPLHF.

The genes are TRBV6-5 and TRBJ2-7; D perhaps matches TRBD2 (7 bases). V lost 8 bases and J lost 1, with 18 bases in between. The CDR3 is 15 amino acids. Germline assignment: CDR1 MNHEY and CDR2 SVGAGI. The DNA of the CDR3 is TGTGCCAGCGTCAATTACGGGGGGCGATCCTACGAGCAGTACTTC. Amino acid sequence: CASVNYGGRSYEQYF.

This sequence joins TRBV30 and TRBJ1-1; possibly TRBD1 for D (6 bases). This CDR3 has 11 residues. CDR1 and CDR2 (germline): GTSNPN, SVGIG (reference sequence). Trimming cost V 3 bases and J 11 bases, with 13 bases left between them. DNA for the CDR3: TGTGCCTGGAGGGAGGACAGTCCCGCTTTCTTT. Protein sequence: CAWREDSPAFF.

The CDR3 region has the DNA TGCGCCAGCAGCCCGCCCGACACGTTGAACACTGAAGCTTTCTTT. Translating it yields CASSPPDTLNTEAFF. V gene TRBV5-1 combines with J gene TRBJ1-1; D gene uncertain. V was shortened by 4 bases and J by 0 bases, with 13 bases between the two germline ends. Germline CDR1 and CDR2: SGHRS and YFSETQ. This CDR3 spans 15 amino acids.

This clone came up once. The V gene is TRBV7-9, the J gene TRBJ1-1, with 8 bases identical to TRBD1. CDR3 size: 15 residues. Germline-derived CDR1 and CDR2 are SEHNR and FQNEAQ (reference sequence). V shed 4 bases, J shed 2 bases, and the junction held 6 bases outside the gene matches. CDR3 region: CASSSTGGVNTEAFF. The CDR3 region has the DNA TGTGCCAGCAGCTCCACAGGGGGGGTAAACACTGAAGCTTTCTTT.

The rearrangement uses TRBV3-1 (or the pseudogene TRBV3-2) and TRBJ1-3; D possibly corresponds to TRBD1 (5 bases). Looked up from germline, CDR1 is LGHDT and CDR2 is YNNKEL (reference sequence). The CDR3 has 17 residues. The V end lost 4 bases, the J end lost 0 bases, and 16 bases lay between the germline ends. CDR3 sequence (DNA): TGTGCCAGCAGCCCCACCTGGAGACAGAGCTCTGGAAACACCATATATTTT. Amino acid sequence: CASSPTWRQSSGNTIYF.